This record covers a single TCR beta chain. What it binds is not known. Thawed PBMCs were FACS-sorted into unstimulated CD4+CD25+CD127- regulatory T cells, CD4+CD25- non-regulatory cells, CD4 and CD8 cells. This sample is drawn from a study of Tregs in tolerant kidney transplant recipients. In the study overall: Mixed chimerism was transient after nonmyeloablative marrow transplants from related graft donors. General study results and limits: Findings come from small patient numbers and require larger validation. Tolerant patients' donor-specific Tregs expanded beyond overall Tregs, suggesting antigen-driven growth.

Assay used: immunoSEQ multiplex PCR; TCRdb lists only in-frame clones, some missing. The profile shows 98,000 or so clones, nearly 90% of them singletons. V dropped 2 bases and J dropped 11; count of bases not matched to a gene: 7. Germline CDR1 and CDR2: MNHEY and SVGAGI. The CDR3 covers 14 residues. Sequenced material: CD4+ T cells from blood, taken before the transplant. This sequence joins TRBV6-5 and TRBJ1-2; 11 bases agree with TRBD1. This sequence originates from a human donor who received a combined kidney and bone marrow transplant. DNA of the CDR3: TGTGCCAGCAGTTACGTCGGGGGACAGGGGGGTTACACCTTC. Encoded protein: CASSYVGGQGGYTF.